The present TCR beta chain was sequenced within a study of cytomegalovirus exposure and HLA in healthy donors. CDR1 is MNHEY and CDR2 is SVGAGI in the germline V gene. CDR3 size: 13 residues. Trimming took off 5 bases at V and 1 base at J, with 8 bases between the two ends. This PCR relied on a set of 60 Vbeta primers and 13 Jbeta primers. Profiling relied on immunoSEQ multiplex PCR, and the TCRdb table lists in-frame clones only, not all of them. Found here are around 140,000 clones; the top ten clones hold over 1.5%. The sequence was collected from a young man in good health and CMV-seronegative. The rearrangement links TRBV6-5 to TRBJ1-1; D is unresolved. Sequenced input: PBMCs. The CDR3 spells CASSRGANTEAFF. The CDR3 region has the DNA TGTGCCAGCAGTAGAGGCGCGAACACTGAAGCTTTCTTT.